A selection of T cell receptor beta chains follows, all from one sample in a study of shared clonotypes between healthy human individuals. Assay: immunoSEQ multiplex PCR; the TCRdb copy retains only in-frame clones and omits some. In the table there are 550,000 to 800,000 clones, over 65% of which are singletons. The sample comprised memory CD4+ T cells sorted from blood. These receptors were collected from a woman aged 30 to 39 in good health. The CDR3 runs from the conserved cysteine through the conserved F or W. A D gene is named only where the DNA matches it firmly. Some rows have no size entry. The others give once, few or many, or a class for an expanded clone.

d_gene | abundance | j_gene | v_gene | CDR3aa | CDR3nt
NA | NA | TRBJ2-2 | TRBV15 | CATSRDQGGLLNTGELFF | TGTGCCACCAGCAGAGATCAGGGGGGCCTACTGAACACCGGGGAGCTGTTTTTT
NA | NA | TRBJ2-7 | TRBV27 | CASSSLEGGGYEQYF | TGTGCCAGCAGTTCCCTCGAGGGTGGGGGATACGAGCAGTACTTC
NA | few | TRBJ1-2 | TRBV6-6 | CASSITDYGYTF | TGTGCCAGCAGTATAACGGACTATGGCTACACCTTC
TRBD2 | NA | TRBJ2-1 | TRBV19 | CASSIGSSGLNEQFF | TGTGCCAGTAGTATTGGGTCTAGCGGGCTCAATGAGCAGTTCTTC
NA | NA | TRBJ2-1 | TRBV20-1 | CSAALLGEQFF | TGCAGTGCTGCCCTTCTCGGGGAGCAGTTCTTC
NA | NA | TRBJ2-7 | TRBV27 | CASSSGTSYEQYF | TGTGCCAGCAGTTCAGGAACCTCCTACGAGCAGTACTTC
NA | NA | TRBJ2-3 | TRBV5-1 | CASSSPSTDTQYF | TGCGCCAGCAGCTCCCCCTCCACAGATACGCAGTATTTT
NA | NA | TRBJ1-2 | TRBV7-8 | CASSSLDRLNYGYTF | TGTGCCAGCAGCTCTTTGGACAGACTGAACTATGGCTACACCTTC
NA | NA | TRBJ1-3 | TRBV14 | CASSQDPGRRNTIYF | TGTGCCAGCAGCCAAGATCCGGGGCGTAGAAACACCATATATTTT
TRBD1 | NA | TRBJ1-5 | TRBV28 | CASSPRWGTGGQPQHF | TGTGCCAGCAGTCCCCGATGGGGGACAGGGGGTCAGCCCCAGCATTTT
NA | NA | TRBJ1-1 | TRBV9 | CASSNNRDEAFF | TGTGCCAGCAGTAATAACAGGGATGAAGCTTTCTTT
NA | NA | TRBJ2-3 | TRBV5-1 | CASSLAPGATDTQYF | TGCGCCAGCAGCTTGGCCCCTGGGGCTACAGATACGCAGTATTTT
TRBD2 | few | TRBJ2-1 | TRBV7-8 | CASSLPRRLAGNNEQFF | TGTGCCAGCAGCCTACCGCGGAGGCTAGCGGGAAACAATGAGCAGTTCTTC
NA | NA | TRBJ2-2 | TRBV19 | CASSQEAGELFF | TGTGCCAGTAGCCAAGAGGCCGGGGAGCTGTTTTTT
TRBD1 | NA | TRBJ1-1 | TRBV19 | CASSRPGTGKLEAFF | TGTGCCAGTAGCCGACCCGGGACAGGGAAACTGGAAGCTTTCTTT
TRBD2 | NA | TRBJ2-4 | TRBV7-2 | CASSLAGLVDIQYF | TGTGCCAGCAGCTTAGCCGGACTAGTCGACATTCAGTACTTC
NA | few | TRBJ1-2 | TRBV19 | CASTTLSADSSSYGYTF | TGTGCCAGTACCACTCTCTCGGCGGACAGTTCGAGCTATGGCTACACCTTC
NA | NA | TRBJ1-5 | TRBV6-1 | CASSDMRGSNQPQHF | TGTGCCAGCAGTGATATGAGGGGGAGCAATCAGCCCCAGCATTTT
TRBD1 | NA | TRBJ1-1 | TRBV2 | CASTRDSTTEAFF | TGTGCCAGCACCCGGGACAGCACCACTGAAGCTTTCTTT
NA | NA | TRBJ2-5 | TRBV11-2 | CASSPQSPSYHQETQYF | TGTGCCAGCAGCCCGCAGTCCCCTAGCTACCATCAAGAGACCCAGTACTTC
TRBD2 | NA | TRBJ2-3 | TRBV7-9 | CASSLSAGGDTQYF | TGTGCCAGCAGCTTATCGGCGGGAGGAGATACGCAGTATTTT
NA | NA | TRBJ2-3 | TRBV21-1 | CASSNGRTSSTDTQYF | TGTGCCAGCAGCAACGGCAGAACGTCTAGCACAGATACGCAGTATTTT
NA | NA | TRBJ2-5 | TRBV12-2 | CASRTGTIQETQYF | TGTGCAAGTCGCACTGGGACAATCCAAGAGACCCAGTACTTC
NA | NA | TRBJ2-5 | TRBV5-1 | CASSTTSGSQETQYF | TGCGCCAGCAGCACTACATCCGGGAGCCAAGAGACCCAGTACTTC
NA | few | TRBJ1-1 | TRBV6-1 | CASSGRARPFGGTEAFF | TGTGCCAGCAGTGGCCGGGCGCGACCCTTCGGAGGGACTGAAGCTTTCTTT
TRBD2 | NA | TRBJ2-7 | TRBV7-8 | CASSTAKGLAGGPLISYEQYF | TGTGCCAGCAGCACCGCGAAAGGACTAGCGGGAGGACCATTAATTTCCTACGAGCAGTACTTC
TRBD2 | NA | TRBJ2-7 | TRBV27 | CASSWASGTYEQYF | TGTGCCAGCAGCTGGGCTAGCGGAACCTACGAGCAGTACTTC
TRBD2 | few | TRBJ2-1 | TRBV9 | CASSVGLAGVSYNEQFF | TGTGCCAGCAGCGTAGGACTAGCGGGAGTCTCCTACAATGAGCAGTTCTTC